This is a list of T cell receptor beta chains from one sample in a study of blood T cell repertoires in COVID-19. The protocol was immunoSEQ multiplex PCR, while the TCRdb copy is restricted to in-frame clones and leaves out a portion. The sample has fewer than 500,000 clones; more than 75% are singletons. The sequenced sample was PBMCs or T cells enriched from blood (not recorded which). The receptors derive from a young man who had recovered from COVID-19. Both conserved end residues are part of each CDR3. A D gene is named only where the DNA matches it firmly. Clone size appears in some rows only: once, few, many, or a class for an expanded clone.

V	J	D	size	CDR3	DNA
TRBV27	TRBJ1-6	.	.	CASKWTVDGSPLHF	TGTGCCAGCAAATGGACAGTTGATGGGTCACCCCTCCACTTT
TRBV6-2/TRBV6-3	TRBJ2-3	.	.	CASSWARVADTQYF	TGTGCCAGCAGTTGGGCTCGAGTTGCAGATACGCAGTATTTT
TRBV7-2	TRBJ1-3	.	.	CASSSGTSLGPTSGNTIYF	TGTGCCAGCAGCTCCGGGACATCCCTAGGACCCACCTCTGGAAACACCATATATTTT
TRBV10-1	TRBJ2-3	.	.	CASSESTGRVLADTQYF	TGCGCCAGCAGTGAGTCGACGGGCAGGGTTCTCGCAGATACGCAGTATTTT
TRBV3-1/TRBV3-2	TRBJ2-2	TRBD1	.	CASSHGTGFNPGELFF	TGTGCCAGCAGCCACGGGACAGGGTTTAATCCCGGGGAGCTGTTTTTT
TRBV3-1/TRBV3-2	TRBJ2-3	TRBD2	.	CASSTGLAGGRGTDTQYF	TGTGCCAGCAGCACCGGACTAGCGGGGGGGCGGGGCACAGATACGCAGTATTTT
TRBV27	TRBJ2-7	.	.	CASSLSVRGYSYEQYF	TGTGCCAGCAGTTTATCGGTTAGGGGGTACTCCTACGAGCAGTACTTC
TRBV7-9	TRBJ2-3	TRBD2	.	CASSWTSGGSDTQYF	TGTGCCAGCAGTTGGACTAGCGGAGGTTCAGATACGCAGTATTTT
TRBV5-1	TRBJ1-1	TRBD1	once	CASSPTGQGSTEAFF	TGCGCCAGCAGCCCCACCGGACAGGGAAGCACTGAAGCTTTCTTT
TRBV12-3/TRBV12-4	TRBJ1-2	TRBD1	.	CASSTARTGSYTF	TGTGCCAGCAGTACCGCGAGGACAGGGAGCTACACCTTC
TRBV10-2	TRBJ2-7	TRBD1	.	CASSGDSLYEQYF	TGCGCCAGCAGCGGGGACAGTCTCTACGAGCAGTACTTC